Listed below are T cell receptor beta chains from one sample, sequenced in a study of CD8+CD57+ T cells in acquired aplastic anemia. TCRdb re-analysed the reads in MiXCR, keeping a single row per CDR3 protein. Of roughly 240,000 distinct CDR3 sequences detected, around half appear once; the ten largest clones hold over 7.5%. The sample taken for sequencing was sorted CD4+, CD8+, or CD8+CD57+ T cells (not recorded which) from PBMCs. These receptors were taken from a human donor with aplastic anemia. CDR3s include the opening cysteine and the closing phenylalanine or tryptophan. The order of the fields is V gene, D gene, J gene, clone size, CDR3 DNA, CDR3 protein. The D gene is left open where the match is weak. The listing skips clone size in some rows; elsewhere it reads once, few, many or a size class.

v_gene: TRBV20-1; d_gene: .; j_gene: TRBJ1-2; abundance: .; CDR3nt: TGCAGTGCTGGGGGGGGCAGAACTAACTATGGCTACACCTTC; CDR3aa: CSAGGGRTNYGYTF
v_gene: TRBV20-1; d_gene: .; j_gene: TRBJ2-7; abundance: few; CDR3nt: TGCAGTGCTAGAGGGGTTAGTTTAAGGGGTATCACGGAGCAGTACTTC; CDR3aa: CSARGVSLRGITEQYF
v_gene: TRBV27; d_gene: .; j_gene: TRBJ1-1; abundance: many; CDR3nt: TGTGCCAGCAGCAACAGTCGTGGGAACACTGAAGCTTTCTTT; CDR3aa: CASSNSRGNTEAFF
v_gene: TRBV29-1; d_gene: .; j_gene: TRBJ1-2; abundance: .; CDR3nt: TGCAGCGTTGAGGGGACTAGCGGGATACGTGATGGCTACACCTTC; CDR3aa: CSVEGTSGIRDGYTF
v_gene: TRBV4-2; d_gene: TRBD1; j_gene: TRBJ1-1; abundance: .; CDR3nt: TGTGCCAGCAGTTTTCACAGGGGACAGAGTGGAGCTTTCTTT; CDR3aa: CASSFHRGQSGAFF
v_gene: TRBV9; d_gene: .; j_gene: TRBJ1-2; abundance: many; CDR3nt: TGTGCCAGCAGCGAGGGTGGTGGCTACACCTTC; CDR3aa: CASSEGGGYTF
v_gene: TRBV20-1; d_gene: TRBD2; j_gene: TRBJ2-7; abundance: once; CDR3nt: TGCAGTGCTAGAAGCGGGGCGCACTACGAGCAGTACTTC; CDR3aa: CSARSGAHYEQYF
v_gene: TRBV7-9; d_gene: TRBD1; j_gene: TRBJ1-2; abundance: few; CDR3nt: TGTGCCAGCAGCCCTCGACAGGGGACAACTGATGGCTACACCTTC; CDR3aa: CASSPRQGTTDGYTF
v_gene: TRBV7-8; d_gene: .; j_gene: TRBJ2-3; abundance: many; CDR3nt: TGTGCCAGCAGCTCTGGACTACCAGATACGCAGTATTTT; CDR3aa: CASSSGLPDTQYF
v_gene: TRBV5-4; d_gene: TRBD2; j_gene: TRBJ2-5; abundance: many; CDR3nt: TGTGCCAGCAGCCCGACGATTAGCGGGGGGGAGACCCAGTACTTC; CDR3aa: CASSPTISGGETQYF
v_gene: TRBV20-1; d_gene: .; j_gene: TRBJ1-2; abundance: many; CDR3nt: TGCAGTGCCCCCCCTCGGGGAGTCTCATTTTATGGCTACACCTTC; CDR3aa: CSAPPRGVSFYGYTF
v_gene: TRBV28; d_gene: .; j_gene: TRBJ2-7; abundance: .; CDR3nt: TGTGCCAGCAGTTTTCTTGGGGGGAACCCTTTTTTCTACGAGCAGTACTTC; CDR3aa: CASSFLGGNPFFYEQYF
v_gene: TRBV10-2; d_gene: TRBD1; j_gene: TRBJ1-3; abundance: .; CDR3nt: TGCGCCAGCCACCGTGGACAGGTCTCTGGAAACACCATATATTTT; CDR3aa: CASHRGQVSGNTIYF
v_gene: TRBV2; d_gene: .; j_gene: TRBJ1-6; abundance: .; CDR3nt: TGTGCCAGCAGTACAGGGATTTCACCCCTCCACTTT; CDR3aa: CASSTGISPLHF
v_gene: TRBV19; d_gene: .; j_gene: TRBJ1-5; abundance: many; CDR3nt: TGTGCCAGTAGTATAGGGGGCAATCAGCCCCAGCATTTT; CDR3aa: CASSIGGNQPQHF
v_gene: TRBV7-2; d_gene: .; j_gene: TRBJ2-5; abundance: .; CDR3nt: TGTGCCAGCACCCTCGAGGGGATCCAGCACTTC; CDR3aa: CASTLEGIQHF
v_gene: TRBV20-1; d_gene: .; j_gene: TRBJ1-5; abundance: many; CDR3nt: TGCAGTGCTAGTCCGGGACCGATAAATCAGCCCCAGCATTTT; CDR3aa: CSASPGPINQPQHF
v_gene: TRBV7-9; d_gene: TRBD1; j_gene: TRBJ2-5; abundance: .; CDR3nt: TGTGCCGGACAGGGGGCTGGAGAGACCCAGTACTTC; CDR3aa: CAGQGAGETQYF
v_gene: TRBV18; d_gene: TRBD1; j_gene: TRBJ1-2; abundance: few; CDR3nt: TGTGCCAGCTCACCAGGACAGGGCCACTATGGCTACACCTTC; CDR3aa: CASSPGQGHYGYTF
v_gene: TRBV7-6; d_gene: .; j_gene: TRBJ1-5; abundance: many; CDR3nt: TGTGCCAGCAGCTTAGAGAACCCGGGCCTTGCACCCCTCAAAGACGACAATCAGCCCCAGCATTTT; CDR3aa: CASSLENPGLAPLKDDNQPQHF
v_gene: TRBV11-3; d_gene: .; j_gene: TRBJ2-3; abundance: few; CDR3nt: TGTGCCAGCAGCGCCCGGGACAAAGGCACAGATACGCAGTATTTT; CDR3aa: CASSARDKGTDTQYF
v_gene: TRBV4-1; d_gene: .; j_gene: TRBJ1-1; abundance: many; CDR3nt: TGCGCCAGCAGCCAGTCGCTGGTCAGCGATGAAGCTTTCTTT; CDR3aa: CASSQSLVSDEAFF
v_gene: TRBV6-5; d_gene: .; j_gene: TRBJ1-3; abundance: .; CDR3nt: TGTGCCAGCAGTTACTCGTCAGGGGACGGAAACACCATATATTTT; CDR3aa: CASSYSSGDGNTIYF
v_gene: TRBV6-2/TRBV6-3; d_gene: TRBD1; j_gene: TRBJ2-7; abundance: .; CDR3nt: TGTGCCAGCAGATACCCCTCCCAAGACAGGGCGAACTACGAGCAGTACTTC; CDR3aa: CASRYPSQDRANYEQYF
v_gene: TRBV27; d_gene: .; j_gene: TRBJ1-2; abundance: many; CDR3nt: TGTGCCAGCAGTTTAAGCATGAACTATGGCTACACCTTC; CDR3aa: CASSLSMNYGYTF
v_gene: TRBV9; d_gene: .; j_gene: TRBJ2-1; abundance: .; CDR3nt: TGTGCCAGCAGCGTAGGGACGCCTTACAATGAGCAGTTCTTC; CDR3aa: CASSVGTPYNEQFF
v_gene: TRBV20-1; d_gene: TRBD1; j_gene: TRBJ2-1; abundance: many; CDR3nt: TGCAGTGCCGCCACAGGGGCCAACAATGAGCAGTTCTTC; CDR3aa: CSAATGANNEQFF
v_gene: TRBV5-5; d_gene: .; j_gene: TRBJ2-7; abundance: many; CDR3nt: TGTGCCAGCAGCGGTACCAACCCTACCTACGAGCAGTACTTC; CDR3aa: CASSGTNPTYEQYF
v_gene: TRBV10-3; d_gene: .; j_gene: TRBJ1-3; abundance: many; CDR3nt: TGTGCCATCAGTGAGCCGGATTCTGGAAACACCATATATTTT; CDR3aa: CAISEPDSGNTIYF
v_gene: TRBV20-1; d_gene: TRBD2; j_gene: TRBJ2-7; abundance: many; CDR3nt: TGCAGTGCTAAGTTGAGCGGGACCCCCCGTTACGAGCAGTACTTC; CDR3aa: CSAKLSGTPRYEQYF
v_gene: TRBV20-1; d_gene: TRBD1; j_gene: TRBJ1-2; abundance: .; CDR3nt: TGCAGTGCTAGTCCACCCGGGACAGCCCCTAACTATGGCTACACCTTC; CDR3aa: CSASPPGTAPNYGYTF
v_gene: TRBV12-3/TRBV12-4; d_gene: .; j_gene: TRBJ2-5; abundance: once; CDR3nt: TGTGCCAGCACACAGGGAGGGAGAGAGACCCAGTACTTC; CDR3aa: CASTQGGRETQYF
v_gene: TRBV10-3; d_gene: .; j_gene: TRBJ1-2; abundance: .; CDR3nt: TGTGCCATCAGTGAGGAAGGGGTCCTCCGGAACTATGGCTACACCTTC; CDR3aa: CAISEEGVLRNYGYTF
v_gene: TRBV25-1; d_gene: .; j_gene: TRBJ2-6; abundance: once; CDR3nt: TGTGCCAGCAGTGAGGGGACATCTGATATACACTCTGGGGCCAACGTCCTGACTTTC; CDR3aa: CASSEGTSDIHSGANVLTF
v_gene: TRBV6-4; d_gene: .; j_gene: TRBJ1-6; abundance: many; CDR3nt: TGTGCCAGCAGTGACTCGACCGTAAATTCACCCCTCCACTTT; CDR3aa: CASSDSTVNSPLHF
v_gene: TRBV10-3; d_gene: .; j_gene: TRBJ1-1; abundance: .; CDR3nt: TGTGCCATCAGAGAAAGGATACAGGGTAACACTGAAGCTTTCTTT; CDR3aa: CAIRERIQGNTEAFF
v_gene: TRBV3-1; d_gene: TRBD1; j_gene: TRBJ1-6; abundance: .; CDR3nt: TGTGCCAACAGCCAAAGGACAGGGAGCTCCTATAATTCACCCCTCCACTTT; CDR3aa: CANSQRTGSSYNSPLHF
v_gene: TRBV27; d_gene: .; j_gene: TRBJ2-1; abundance: few; CDR3nt: TGTGCCAGCAGTATCGGGAGTCCGCCCTACAATGAGCAGTTCTTC; CDR3aa: CASSIGSPPYNEQFF
v_gene: TRBV3-1; d_gene: .; j_gene: TRBJ1-2; abundance: .; CDR3nt: TGTGCCAGCAGCACCGGGACTTACTATGGCTACACCTTC; CDR3aa: CASSTGTYYGYTF
v_gene: TRBV29-1; d_gene: TRBD2; j_gene: TRBJ2-7; abundance: many; CDR3nt: TGCAGCGTTGAGACTAGCGGCCCCTACGAGCAGTACTTC; CDR3aa: CSVETSGPYEQYF
v_gene: TRBV24-1; d_gene: .; j_gene: TRBJ2-1; abundance: many; CDR3nt: TGTGCCACCATCGGGGGTAGCGGAAATGAGCAGTTCTTC; CDR3aa: CATIGGSGNEQFF
v_gene: TRBV4-3; d_gene: .; j_gene: TRBJ1-4; abundance: .; CDR3nt: TGCGCCAGCAGCCAAGATAGCGGCCGCCTGGGGGAAAAACTGTTTTTT; CDR3aa: CASSQDSGRLGEKLFF
v_gene: TRBV4-1; d_gene: .; j_gene: TRBJ1-4; abundance: many; CDR3nt: TGCGCCAGCAGCCAAGAGTTCGGCGGGAAACTGTTTTTT; CDR3aa: CASSQEFGGKLFF
v_gene: TRBV11-3; d_gene: .; j_gene: TRBJ2-3; abundance: .; CDR3nt: TGTGCCAGCAGCACCACGGTGCCAGATACGCAGTATTTT; CDR3aa: CASSTTVPDTQYF
v_gene: TRBV9; d_gene: .; j_gene: TRBJ2-5; abundance: few; CDR3nt: TGTGCCAGCAGCGTAGTTGGTGAAGGACCGATCAATCAGCCCCAGTACTTC; CDR3aa: CASSVVGEGPINQPQYF
v_gene: TRBV13; d_gene: .; j_gene: TRBJ2-2; abundance: many; CDR3nt: TGTGCCAGCAGCAATACCGGACAGAACACCGGGGAGCTGTTTTTT; CDR3aa: CASSNTGQNTGELFF
v_gene: TRBV7-2; d_gene: .; j_gene: TRBJ2-2; abundance: .; CDR3nt: TGTGCCAGCAGCTTGTCGGGGACTGTTGCCGGGGAGCTGTTTTTC; CDR3aa: CASSLSGTVAGELFF
v_gene: TRBV7-8; d_gene: .; j_gene: TRBJ2-7; abundance: .; CDR3nt: TGTGCCAGCAGTTTAGGGGGGCTCCCCTCCTACGAGCAGTACTTC; CDR3aa: CASSLGGLPSYEQYF
v_gene: TRBV28; d_gene: .; j_gene: TRBJ2-1; abundance: .; CDR3nt: TGTGCCAGCAGTTCCCTCTACGACTGGGTCGGGTTCTTC; CDR3aa: CASSSLYDWVGFF
v_gene: TRBV7-6; d_gene: .; j_gene: TRBJ1-1; abundance: many; CDR3nt: TGTGCCAGCAGCGTTAGCGATGGTCCGAACACTGAAGCTTTCTTT; CDR3aa: CASSVSDGPNTEAFF
v_gene: TRBV5-1; d_gene: .; j_gene: TRBJ1-2; abundance: .; CDR3nt: TGCGCCAGCAGCCAGACATCGGGACCTAACTATGGCTACACCTTC; CDR3aa: CASSQTSGPNYGYTF
v_gene: TRBV2; d_gene: TRBD2; j_gene: TRBJ2-5; abundance: many; CDR3nt: TGTGCCTGCTCCGACCGCGGGAGCAAGACCTCTTACCAAGAGACCCAGTACTTC; CDR3aa: CACSDRGSKTSYQETQYF